This T cell receptor (beta chain) emerged from a study of PD-1 blockade in classical Hodgkin lymphoma. The method was immunoSEQ multiplex PCR; TCRdb's version includes in-frame clones alone and lacks a portion of them. The table lists around 14,000 clones, roughly 80% of them singletons. The CDR3 contains 16 residues. With V trimmed by 6 bases and J by 7 bases, 15 bases remained unmatched. Germline CDR1 reads MDHEN; CDR2 reads SYDVKM. Every patient was affected by relapse after autologous stem cell transplantation, while exposure to brentuximab vedotin was not uniform. The chain joins TRBV28 to TRBJ2-1; 7 nucleotides match TRBD2. The input for sequencing was peripheral blood mononuclear cells (PBMCs), taken before the second cycle of nivolumab. The clonotype originates from a human donor with classical Hodgkin lymphoma. The CDR3 DNA follows: TGTGCCAGCAGGCCCGAGGGGCGGGGGAACACGAATGAGCAGTTCTTC. It specifies CASRPEGRGNTNEQFF.